These 19 T cell receptor beta chains were all obtained from the same sample, sequenced in a study of blood T cell repertoires in COVID-19. Using immunoSEQ multiplex PCR, the repertoire was profiled, and TCRdb retains in-frame clones only, with some absent. Of about 290,000 clones listed, 70% to 90% are singletons. Sequencing input: peripheral blood. Receptors were obtained from a woman aged 45-59 years with active or convalescent COVID-19.

The rearrangement joins TRBV9 to TRBJ2-3; 7 nucleotides match TRBD1. CDR3 size: 13 residues. Germline CDR1 reads SGDLS; CDR2 reads YYNGEE. After removal of 6 bases from V and 5 bases from J, the junction contained 6 bases not matched to a gene. The CDR3 protein is CASNDRVGDTQYF. CDR3 bases: TGTGCCAGCAATGACAGGGTTGGAGATACGCAGTATTTT.

The chain is built from TRBV7-9 and TRBJ1-1; D is ambiguous. Germline CDR1 reads SEHNR; CDR2 reads FQNEAQ (reference sequence). V lost 1 base, J lost 5 bases, and 14 bases lay in between. This CDR3 has 15 residues. Here the CDR3 DNA reads TGTGCCAGCAGCTTAGTATTAGAGGGTTCGACTGAAGCTTTCTTT. It encodes CASSLVLEGSTEAFF. Based on the CDR3 plus reference TRBV7-9 and TRBJ1-1, the full variable domain is DTGVSQNPRHKITKRGQNVTFRCDPISEHNRLYWYRQTLGQGPEFLTYFQNEAQLEKSRLLSDRFSAERPKGSFSTLEIQRTEQGDSAMYLCASSLVLEGSTEAFFGQGTRLTVV.

The rearrangement joins TRBV12-3 or TRBV12-4 to TRBJ2-5; 8 positions match TRBD1. This CDR3 has 13 amino acids. Trimming at V came to 5 bases and at J to 5 bases, leaving 4 bases not matched to a gene. The CDR3 sequence is CASSRTGRETQYF. The CDR3 DNA follows: TGTGCCAGCAGTCGGACAGGGAGGGAGACCCAGTACTTC.

This clone has a single count. The chain recombines TRBV7-9 with TRBJ1-2; 9 bases are a match to TRBD1. J was trimmed by 4 bases and V by 2 bases; bases with no gene match: 5. CDR3 length: 15 amino acids. Germline assignment: CDR1 SEHNR and CDR2 FQNEAQ (reference sequence). CDR3 sequence (DNA): TGTGCCAGCAGCTTAATTGGGACAGGGACCTATGGCTACACCTTC. Its protein is CASSLIGTGTYGYTF.

The V and J genes are TRBV6-2 or TRBV6-3 and TRBJ2-3; D unresolved. The CDR3 has 13 amino acids. Trimming left V 6 bases short and J 7 bases short, with 14 bases between. Germline CDR1 MNHEY, CDR2 SVGEGT. CDR3 in DNA: TGTGCCAGCAGCAACCCTAGTGGATATACGCAGTATTTT. This gives the protein CASSNPSGYTQYF.

V usage is TRBV7-9 and J usage is TRBJ1-1, with a weak D call TRBD1 (5 bases). CDR3 length: 16 residues. Germline V lookup: CDR1 SEHNR, CDR2 FQNEAQ (reference sequence). The V end was cut by 1 base, the J end by 5 bases, with 17 bases between. The CDR3 bases are TGTGCCAGCAGCTTAGGTCCCCGCGCAGGGTTTACTGAAGCTTTCTTT. This sequence encodes CASSLGPRAGFTEAFF.

The chain couples TRBV7-9 to TRBJ2-7; D not certain. The CDR3 has 15 residues. The germline V gene encodes CDR1 SEHNR and CDR2 FQNEAQ (reference sequence). Trimming removed 3 bases from V and 0 bases from J, with 12 bases in between. The CDR3 DNA reads as TGTGCCAGCAGCTTGATCCCACGGAGCTCCTACGAGCAGTACTTC. This codes for CASSLIPRSSYEQYF.

The table lists this clone with a few counts. V usage is TRBV29-1 and J usage is TRBJ2-7; 10 bases line up with TRBD2. CDR3 length: 13 amino acids. The germline V gene has CDR1 SQVTM and CDR2 ANQGSEA. V dropped 6 bases and J dropped 7; count of bases not matched to a gene: 9. The chain's CDR3 is CSVSKREGGEQYF. CDR3 coding DNA: TGCAGCGTCAGTAAGCGGGAGGGTGGAGAGCAGTACTTC.

This chain connects TRBV4-1 to TRBJ1-2, with TRBD1 as a possible D gene (5 bases). Germline values: CDR1 MGHRA, CDR2 YSYEKL. Trimming removed 3 bases from V and 2 bases from J, with 16 bases in between. This CDR3 has 16 residues. This chain's CDR3 is CASSHPAGGRNYGYTF. Written as DNA, the CDR3 is TGCGCCAGCAGCCATCCGGCCGGGGGGAGGAACTATGGCTACACCTTC.

The chain recombines TRBV14 with TRBJ2-2; maybe TRBD1 (6 bases). Looked up from germline, CDR1 is SGHDN and CDR2 is FVKESK. The CDR3 is 17 residues long. V lost 4 bases and J lost 4, with 19 bases in between. This CDR3 is CASSPLQGWEPTGELFF. DNA of the CDR3: TGTGCCAGCAGCCCCCTCCAGGGGTGGGAACCCACCGGGGAGCTGTTTTTT. The full variable domain, its missing parts supplied by reference TRBV14 and TRBJ2-2, is EAGVTQFPSHSVIEKGQTVTLRCDPISGHDNLYWYRRVMGKEIKFLLHFVKESKQDESGMPNNRFLAERTGGTYSTLKVQPAELEDSGVYFCASSPLQGWEPTGELFFGEGSRLTVL.

The gene calls are TRBV24-1 and TRBJ1-5; unclear D gene. Trimming stripped 0 bases from V and 2 bases from J, with 13 bases between. Germline V gene sequence: CDR1 KGHDR, CDR2 SFDVKD. There are 17 residues in the CDR3. In DNA form, the CDR3 reads TGTGCCACCAGTGATTTGGTGACGCCTCGGGGCAATCAGCCCCAGCATTTT. This codes for CATSDLVTPRGNQPQHF.

This clone was seen a few times. This chain connects TRBV6-2 or TRBV6-3 to TRBJ2-3, with 8 nucleotides matching TRBD2. Germline V CDR1 and CDR2: MNHEY, SVGEGT. Unmatched junction bases numbered 17, after V lost 3 bases and J lost 3 bases. CDR3 length equals 19 residues. In DNA, the CDR3 is TGTGCCAGCAGTTATACTCCAGGAGCGGGAGTGTTCTTAACAGATACGCAGTATTTT. It translates to CASSYTPGAGVFLTDTQYF.

The gene calls are TRBV5-1 and TRBJ2-5; possible D gene TRBD2, 5 bases. The CDR3 spans 13 residues. CDR1 is SGHRS and CDR2 is YFSETQ in the germline V gene. V was cut by 5 bases and J by 2 bases, with 10 bases left in between. The CDR3 DNA reads as TGCGCCAGCAGTCGGGAAACTCAAGAGACCCAGTACTTC. Translated: CASSRETQETQYF.

This clone has a count of ten or more. The J gene is TRBJ2-7, the V gene TRBV9; 7 bases fit TRBD1. This CDR3 comprises 13 residues. The V gene's germline CDR1 is SGDLS and CDR2 YYNGEE. Unmatched junction bases numbered 4, after V lost 3 bases and J lost 4 bases. CDR3 in amino acids: CASSEGQEYEQYF. The CDR3 bases are TGTGCCAGCAGCGAAGGACAGGAGTACGAGCAGTACTTC.

The chain joins TRBV11-2 to TRBJ1-2, with D maybe TRBD1 (6 bases). Germline V gene sequence: CDR1 SGHAT, CDR2 FQNNGV. This CDR3 spans 14 amino acids. V dropped 0 bases and J dropped 4 bases, with 9 bases sitting between them. CDR3 sequence: CASSLEGGLYGYTF. The CDR3 nucleotides read TGTGCCAGCAGCTTAGAGGGGGGGCTCTATGGCTACACCTTC.

This chain uses TRBV28 with TRBJ2-5; no firm D call. The CDR3 contains 14 residues. Germline V lookup: CDR1 MDHEN, CDR2 SYDVKM. V dropped 5 bases and J dropped 1 base, with 11 bases sitting between them. The CDR3 DNA is TGTGCCAGCAGTGCGCGGATCTCCCAAGAGACCCAGTACTTC. Protein product: CASSARISQETQYF.

The V call is TRBV7-6, the J call TRBJ1-2; D unclear. V shed 5 bases and J shed 4 bases, with 11 bases lying between them. The CDR3 totals 13 residues. Germline CDR1 SGHVS, CDR2 FNYEAQ. For the CDR3, the DNA is TGTGCCAGCAGCCCCGATGAGGCCTATGGCTACACCTTC. Its translation: CASSPDEAYGYTF.

The CDR3 here is CASSAPGTRVETQYF. DNA for the CDR3: TGTGCCAGCAGTGCCCCCGGGACTAGAGTGGAGACCCAGTACTTC. The rearrangement joins TRBV25-1 to TRBJ2-5; the match to TRBD2 covers 8 bases. Germline V gene sequence: CDR1 MGHDK, CDR2 SYGVNS. Germline trimming cut 4 bases from V and 5 bases from J; bases unmatched to any gene: 9. The CDR3 length is 15 residues.

The genes are TRBV29-1 and TRBJ1-1, with a tentative D call TRBD1 (5 bases). CDR1 is SQVTM, CDR2 ANQGSEA, per germline. With 3 bases removed from V and 11 bases from J, the gap between germline ends came to 13 bases. There are 11 residues in the CDR3. The CDR3: CSVESGYGAFF. Written as DNA, the CDR3 is TGCAGCGTTGAGTCAGGGTATGGGGCTTTCTTT.